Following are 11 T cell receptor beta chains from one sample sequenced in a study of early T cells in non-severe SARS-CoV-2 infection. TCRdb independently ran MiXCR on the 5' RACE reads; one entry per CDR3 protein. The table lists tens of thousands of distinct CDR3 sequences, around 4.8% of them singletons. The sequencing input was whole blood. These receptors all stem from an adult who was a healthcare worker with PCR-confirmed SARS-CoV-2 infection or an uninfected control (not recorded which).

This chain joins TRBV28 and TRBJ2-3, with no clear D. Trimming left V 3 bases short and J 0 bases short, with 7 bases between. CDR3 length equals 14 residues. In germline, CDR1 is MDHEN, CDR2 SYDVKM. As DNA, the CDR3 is TGTGCCAGCAGTTTTATCTCTAGCACAGATACGCAGTATTTT. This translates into CASSFISSTDTQYF.

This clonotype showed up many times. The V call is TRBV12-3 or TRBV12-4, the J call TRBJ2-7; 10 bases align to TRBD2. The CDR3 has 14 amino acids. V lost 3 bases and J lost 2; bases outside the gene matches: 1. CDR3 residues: CASSFGLAAYEQYF. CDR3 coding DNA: TGTGCCAGCAGTTTTGGACTAGCGGCCTACGAGCAGTACTTC.

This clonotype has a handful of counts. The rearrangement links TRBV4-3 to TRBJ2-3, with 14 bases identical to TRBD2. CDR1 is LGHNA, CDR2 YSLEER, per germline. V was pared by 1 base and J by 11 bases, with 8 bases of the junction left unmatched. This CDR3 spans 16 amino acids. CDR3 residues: CASSQGLAGGLSKQYF. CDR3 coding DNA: TGCGCCAGCAGCCAAGGACTAGCGGGGGGGCTGAGTAAGCAGTATTTT.

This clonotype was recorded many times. In DNA, the CDR3 is TGTGCCAGCAGTTTAGTGCGCCCGGGAGTCTATAGCAATCAGCCCCAGCATTTT. Protein: CASSLVRPGVYSNQPQHF. This rearrangement joins TRBV28 to TRBJ1-5; D gene unclear. Germline loops: CDR1 MDHEN, CDR2 SYDVKM. The CDR3 runs to 18 residues. Trimming cost V 2 bases and J 0 bases, with 17 bases left between them.

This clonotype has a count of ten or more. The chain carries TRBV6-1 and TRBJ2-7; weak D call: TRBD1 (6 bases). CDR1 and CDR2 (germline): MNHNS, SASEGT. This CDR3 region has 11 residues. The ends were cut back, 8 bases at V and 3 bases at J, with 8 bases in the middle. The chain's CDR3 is CASGQLYEQYF. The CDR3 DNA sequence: TGTGCCAGCGGACAGCTCTACGAGCAGTACTTC.

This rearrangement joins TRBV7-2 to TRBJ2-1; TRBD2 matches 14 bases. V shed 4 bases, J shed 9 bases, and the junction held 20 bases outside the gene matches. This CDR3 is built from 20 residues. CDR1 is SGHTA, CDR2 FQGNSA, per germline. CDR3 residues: CASSSSPGLAGDPTRSEQFF. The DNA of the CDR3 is TGTGCCAGCAGCTCCTCGCCGGGACTAGCGGGGGACCCCACTCGGTCTGAGCAGTTCTTC.

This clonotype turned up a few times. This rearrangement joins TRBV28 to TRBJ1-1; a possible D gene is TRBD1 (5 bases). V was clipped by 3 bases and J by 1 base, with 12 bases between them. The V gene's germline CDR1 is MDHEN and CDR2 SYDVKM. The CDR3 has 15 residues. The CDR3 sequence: CASSFSGASNTEAFF. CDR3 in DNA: TGTGCCAGCAGTTTCTCTGGGGCCTCGAACACTGAAGCTTTCTTT.

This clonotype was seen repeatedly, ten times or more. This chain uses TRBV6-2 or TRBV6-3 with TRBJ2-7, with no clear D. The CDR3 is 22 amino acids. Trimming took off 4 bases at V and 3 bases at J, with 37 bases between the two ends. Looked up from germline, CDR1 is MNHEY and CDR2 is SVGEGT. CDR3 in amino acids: CASSLRVEMWKSDRTNFYEQYF. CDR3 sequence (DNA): TGTGCCAGCAGTTTAAGGGTTGAGATGTGGAAGTCAGACCGAACCAACTTCTACGAGCAGTACTTC.

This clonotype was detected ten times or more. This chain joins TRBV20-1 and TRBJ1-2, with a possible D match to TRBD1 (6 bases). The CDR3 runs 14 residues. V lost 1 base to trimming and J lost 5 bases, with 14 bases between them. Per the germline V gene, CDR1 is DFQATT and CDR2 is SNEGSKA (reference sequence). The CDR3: CSARARTDLYGYTF. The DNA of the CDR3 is TGCAGTGCTAGAGCTCGGACAGATTTATATGGCTACACCTTC.

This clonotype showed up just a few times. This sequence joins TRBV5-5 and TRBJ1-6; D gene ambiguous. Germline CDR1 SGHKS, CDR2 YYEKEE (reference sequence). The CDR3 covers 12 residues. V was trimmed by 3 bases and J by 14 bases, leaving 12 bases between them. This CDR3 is CASSYGEVSLHF. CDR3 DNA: TGTGCCAGCAGCTACGGTGAGGTGTCCCTCCACTTT. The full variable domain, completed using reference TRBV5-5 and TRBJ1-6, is DAGVTQSPTHLIKTRGQQVTLRCSPISGHKSVSWYQQVLGQGPQFIFQYYEKEERGRGNFPDRFSARQFPNYSSELNVNALLLGDSALYLCASSYGEVSLHFGNGTRLTVT.

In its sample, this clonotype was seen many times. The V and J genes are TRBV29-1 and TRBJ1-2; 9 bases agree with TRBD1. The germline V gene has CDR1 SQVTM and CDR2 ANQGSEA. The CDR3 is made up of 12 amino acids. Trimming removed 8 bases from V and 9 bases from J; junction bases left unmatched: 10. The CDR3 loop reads CSIQGQGKSYTF. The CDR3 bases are TGCAGCATCCAGGGACAGGGTAAGAGCTACACCTTC.